Each of the 20 T cell receptor beta chains below was sequenced from the same sample in a study of neoadjuvant anti-PD-1 for oral cavity cancer. Libraries were prepared by immunoSEQ multiplex PCR; TCRdb keeps only in-frame clonotypes and omits some of them. The sample has approximately 23,000 clones; around 45% are singletons. Regarding time point: after neoadjuvant nivolumab, at surgical resection. The sequenced sample was tumor tissue, obtained after nivolumab (anti-PD-1) treatment. The receptors stem from a person aged 40 to 85 with oral cavity squamous cell carcinoma.

The chain recombines TRBV9 with TRBJ2-5; D is possibly TRBD1 (6 bases). This CDR3 is built from 13 residues. Looked up from germline, CDR1 is SGDLS and CDR2 is YYNGEE. Trimming stripped 5 bases from V and 2 bases from J, with 10 bases between. The CDR3: CASRRTGQETQYF. For the CDR3, the DNA is TGTGCCAGCAGACGTACAGGGCAAGAGACCCAGTACTTC.

The chain couples TRBV9 to TRBJ2-7; D possibly corresponds to TRBD2 (7 bases). Between the trimmed V and J ends, which lost 4 bases and 2 bases, there was a span of 16 bases. This CDR3 is built from 15 residues. Germline lookup yields CDR1 SGDLS and CDR2 YYNGEE. The DNA for the CDR3 is TGTGCCAGCAGCCCCCGGGGGGCTGGAACCTACGAGCAGTACTTC. Its translation: CASSPRGAGTYEQYF.

The J gene is TRBJ1-4, the V gene TRBV6-5; D might be TRBD1 (5 bases). Trimming stripped 4 bases from V and 5 bases from J, with 8 bases between. CDR1 and CDR2 from the germline V gene are MNHEY and SVGAGI. CDR3 length: 13 amino acids. In DNA, the CDR3 is TGTGCCAGCAGTTTCGGGGGAAATGAAAAACTGTTTTTT. This gives the protein CASSFGGNEKLFF.

In its sample, this clone is medium-sized. The chain couples TRBV18 to TRBJ2-3; TRBD2 matches 10 bases. From germline, CDR1 is KGHSH and CDR2 LQKENI. With 2 bases clipped from V and 5 bases from J, the junction kept 1 base outside the gene matches. The CDR3 contains 14 residues. The chain's CDR3 is CASSPSGGGDTQYF. The CDR3 nucleotides read TGTGCCAGCTCACCAAGCGGGGGGGGAGATACGCAGTATTTT.

The chain combines TRBV20-1 with TRBJ2-3; a weak D match, TRBD1 (6 bases). V shed 1 base and J shed 11 bases, with 10 bases lying between them. The CDR3 has 11 amino acids. CDR1 and CDR2 (germline): DFQATT, SNEGSKA (reference sequence). CDR3 loop: CSARVDRQQYF. CDR3 in DNA: TGCAGTGCTAGAGTCGACAGGCAGCAGTATTTT.

This clone is medium-sized by share. This chain uses TRBV5-1 with TRBJ1-5; D is unclear. V was clipped by 4 bases and J by 3 bases, with 14 bases between them. The CDR3 has 15 residues. Germline lookup yields CDR1 SGHRS and CDR2 YFSETQ. This CDR3 is CASSIAPDYNQPQHF. The CDR3 nucleotides are TGCGCCAGCAGCATTGCCCCTGATTACAATCAGCCCCAGCATTTT.

This clone has a count of ten or more. This CDR3 reads CASREGGPNTEAFF. The CDR3 nucleotides read TGCGCCAGCAGGGAAGGGGGACCGAACACTGAAGCTTTCTTT. The chain is built from TRBV10-1 and TRBJ1-1; D perhaps matches TRBD1 (6 bases). The CDR3 length is 14 residues. The V gene's germline CDR1 is WNHNN and CDR2 SYGVQD (reference sequence). V dropped 6 bases and J dropped 1 base, with 12 bases sitting between them.

The V and J genes are TRBV15 and TRBJ1-3, with D hard to call. The CDR3 sequence is 15 residues long. Between the trimmed V and J ends, which lost 0 bases and 0 bases, there was a span of 6 bases. CDR1 and CDR2 from the germline V gene are LNHNV and YYDKDF (reference sequence). The CDR3 sequence: CATSRDKGSGNTIYF. The CDR3 region has the DNA TGTGCCACCAGCAGAGATAAGGGCTCTGGAAACACCATATATTTT.

The chain recombines TRBV7-2 with TRBJ2-7; tentatively, D is TRBD1 (6 bases). Looked up from germline, CDR1 is SGHTA and CDR2 is FQGNSA. Trimming removed 5 bases at V and 3 bases at J, with 11 bases between. This CDR3 comprises 13 residues. This chain's CDR3 is CASSHMTGYEQYF. The CDR3, as DNA: TGTGCCAGCAGCCATATGACAGGCTACGAGCAGTACTTC.

This chain joins TRBV5-6 and TRBJ2-1; 7 bases match TRBD1. The V gene's germline CDR1 is SGHDT and CDR2 YYEEEE. Germline trimming cut 3 bases from V and 4 bases from J; bases unmatched to any gene: 10. The CDR3 has 16 amino acids. The CDR3 DNA sequence: TGTGCCAGCAGCTCAAACCCTGGGACAGTTTACAATGAGCAGTTCTTC. As protein: CASSSNPGTVYNEQFF.

This clone showed up just a few times. The V gene is TRBV5-4, the J gene TRBJ2-5; D may correspond to TRBD1 or TRBD2 (6 bases each). The CDR3 totals 13 residues. Per germline, CDR1 SGHNT and CDR2 YYREEE (reference sequence). The V and J ends lost 4 bases and 7 bases respectively, with 14 bases between them. This chain's CDR3 is CASSLWGAGTQYF. CDR3 sequence (DNA): TGTGCCAGCAGCCTCTGGGGGGCGGGGACCCAGTACTTC.

Many counts were recorded for this clone. The CDR3 coding sequence is TGCGCCAGCAGTGAGGTCCGGGGGTCTCAGCCCCAGCATTTT. This sequence encodes CASSEVRGSQPQHF. The genes are TRBV10-2 and TRBJ1-5, with a weak D call TRBD1 (5 bases). The CDR3 is made up of 14 amino acids. V gave up 2 bases and J gave up 6 bases, with 11 bases separating them. Germline values: CDR1 WSHSY, CDR2 SAAADI.

This clone was found a few times. This chain joins TRBV19 and TRBJ2-5, with D perhaps TRBD2 (7 bases). The CDR3 is 16 residues long. Trimming shortened V by 5 bases and J by 2 bases, and 18 bases separated the two germline ends. Germline V gives CDR1 LNHDA, CDR2 SQIVND (reference sequence). CDR3 loop: CASSRGGLPGQETQYF. CDR3 sequence (DNA): TGTGCCAGTAGTCGCGGGGGCCTGCCAGGGCAAGAGACCCAGTACTTC.

The chain carries TRBV25-1 and TRBJ2-7; TRBD1 agrees at 7 bases. The germline V gene has CDR1 MGHDK and CDR2 SYGVNS. The CDR3 length is 13 residues. The ends lost 6 bases at V and 0 bases at J; junction bases unmatched: 2. The CDR3, as DNA: TGTGCCAGCAGGGGGACAGCCTCCTACGAGCAGTACTTC. It specifies CASRGTASYEQYF.

This clone has a count of ten or more. This sequence joins TRBV4-2 and TRBJ2-7; the match to TRBD2 covers 13 bases. The CDR3 extends over 17 amino acids. Germline trimming cut 1 base from V and 1 base from J; bases unmatched to any gene: 4. CDR1 is LGHNA, CDR2 YNFKEQ, per germline. This CDR3 is CASSQGPGLAGSYEQYF. The CDR3 DNA is TGTGCCAGCAGCCAAGGCCCGGGACTAGCGGGGTCCTACGAGCAGTACTTC.

This clone was counted ten times or more. The rearrangement joins TRBV13 to TRBJ2-7; D may correspond to TRBD1 or TRBD2 (5 bases each). V was shortened by 5 bases and J by 2 bases, with 13 bases between the two germline ends. Looked up from germline, CDR1 is PRHDT and CDR2 is FYEKMQ (reference sequence). The CDR3 consists of 14 residues. The CDR3 is CASSQGRSTYEQYF. DNA for the CDR3: TGTGCCAGCAGCCAGGGACGGTCGACCTACGAGCAGTACTTC.

The J gene is TRBJ2-2, the V gene TRBV5-6; 7 positions match TRBD2. From germline, CDR1 is SGHDT and CDR2 YYEEEE. V shed 2 bases, J shed 3 bases, and the junction held 10 bases outside the gene matches. The CDR3 totals 17 residues. The CDR3 protein is CASSFDSTGGYTGELFF. As DNA, the CDR3 is TGTGCCAGCAGCTTTGACTCAACCGGGGGGTACACCGGGGAGCTGTTTTTT.

The CDR3 sequence is CASSLGLANTGELFF. CDR3 in DNA: TGCGCCAGCTCTCTGGGACTGGCGAACACCGGGGAGCTGTTTTTT. The rearrangement joins TRBV4-1 to TRBJ2-2; weak D call: TRBD2 (6 bases). CDR3 length: 15 residues. V was pared by 8 bases and J by 0 bases, with 13 bases between. Germline V gene data show CDR1 as MGHRA and CDR2 as YSYEKL.

This chain connects TRBV5-1 to TRBJ2-4; maybe TRBD1 (5 bases). The CDR3 consists of 13 residues. Germline CDR1 is SGHRS and CDR2 is YFSETQ. Trimming took off 6 bases at V and 6 bases at J, with 13 bases between the two ends. DNA for the CDR3: TGCGCCAGCACTTTAGACCAGGGAAACATTCAGTACTTC. This sequence encodes CASTLDQGNIQYF.

This clone has a handful of counts. The chain employs TRBV9 and TRBJ2-3; TRBD1 matches 10 bases. This CDR3 comprises 14 residues. V was clipped by 7 bases and J by 0 bases; unmatched bases: 2. CDR1 is SGDLS, CDR2 YYNGEE, per germline. CDR3 region: CASGQGGSTDTQYF. The CDR3 nucleotides read TGTGCCAGCGGACAGGGGGGTAGCACAGATACGCAGTATTTT.